The clone carrying this T cell receptor (beta chain) was picked up a small number of times. Its antigen is unknown. This entry is derived from a study of spatial heterogeneity in lung cancer. Whole-study findings and limits: It was found that expanded intratumoral alpha and beta TCR counts tracked tumor mutation counts.

Time point specified: sample taken at primary tumor resection. The CDR3 contains 15 residues. The trim removed 0 bases at V and 4 bases at J, leaving 6 bases unmatched. Germline V lookup: CDR1 DFQATT, CDR2 SNEGSKA (reference sequence). Using its own MiXCR run on the 5' RACE reads, TCRdb lists one record per CDR3 protein. The top ten clones hold roughly a tenth of a sample with a few thousand distinct CDR3 sequences, approximately 15% of them seen once. The sequencing used lung tumor tissue, collected at surgery. The genes are TRBV20-1 and TRBJ2-1, with 7 bases fitting TRBD2. This TCR was recovered from a male donor with early-stage non-small cell lung cancer. CDR3 nucleotides: TGCAGTGCTAGAGATCACGGGAGGAGTTACAATGAGCAGTTCTTC. Translated: CSARDHGRSYNEQFF.